This entry describes one T cell receptor beta chain. Germline CDR1 is LGHNA and CDR2 is YNFKEQ. CDR3 length: 18 residues. The junction had 9 bases not matched to a gene; V was cut back by 0 bases and J by 2 bases. The data were taken from a study of blood T cell repertoires in COVID-19. The assay was immunoSEQ multiplex PCR, and TCRdb's table has in-frame clones only and misses some. The sample lists just over 150,000 clones, about nine tenths seen once, with 4.5% to 5% in the top ten. Seattle patients were enrolled while actively infected and followed longitudinally. The chain employs TRBV4-2 and TRBJ2-3; 9 bases map to TRBD2. Sequenced: peripheral blood. The receptor was derived from a man aged 30-40 years with COVID-19, enrolled during active disease. The CDR3 spells CASSQEWYGGRATDTQYF. In nucleotides, the CDR3 is TGTGCCAGCAGCCAAGAGTGGTACGGCGGGAGGGCCACAGATACGCAGTATTTT.